Listed below are T cell receptor beta chains from one sample, sequenced in a study of cytomegalovirus exposure and HLA in healthy donors. Some clones are missing from TCRdb's copy, which holds only in-frame ones; the method was immunoSEQ multiplex PCR. Of 110,000 or so clones in the sample, more than 80% were seen once. Sequenced material: PBMCs. These receptors all stem from a middle-aged man in good health and CMV-seronegative. CDR3s include the opening cysteine and the closing phenylalanine or tryptophan. A D gene is named only where the DNA matches it firmly. Not every row has a clone size; where given, it reads once, few, many or a size class.

NA	TRBV4-3	NA	TRBJ2-3	CASSQGTAGLQDTQYF	TGCGCCAGCAGCCAAGGTACAGCGGGCTTGCAGGATACGCAGTATTTT
TRBD2	TRBV2	NA	TRBJ2-3	CASSYSGMGDTQYF	TGTGCCAGCAGTTATAGCGGGATGGGAGATACGCAGTATTTT
TRBD2	TRBV7-9	NA	TRBJ2-5	CASSLGVGLAGMETQYF	TGTGCCAGCAGCTTAGGTGTCGGACTAGCGGGAATGGAGACCCAGTACTTC
NA	TRBV6-5	NA	TRBJ2-1	CASSGQRHYNEQFF	TGTGCCAGCAGTGGACAGAGGCATTACAATGAGCAGTTCTTC
NA	TRBV13	NA	TRBJ2-6	CASSRRGSGANVLTF	TGTGCCAGCAGCAGACGGGGCTCTGGGGCCAACGTCCTGACTTTC
TRBD2	TRBV7-3	NA	TRBJ2-1	CASSAKPPQAGVPVSYNEQFF	TGTGCCAGCAGCGCTAAACCTCCTCAAGCGGGAGTACCAGTCTCCTACAATGAGCAGTTCTTC
NA	TRBV7-3	few	TRBJ2-3	CASSPGGSTDTQYF	TGTGCCAGCAGCCCTGGAGGCAGCACAGATACGCAGTATTTT
NA	TRBV27	NA	TRBJ1-1	CASSYRENTEAFF	TGTGCCAGCAGCTACAGGGAAAACACTGAAGCTTTCTTT
NA	TRBV7-2	NA	TRBJ2-7	CASSLQLSESSYEQYF	TGTGCCAGCAGCTTACAACTATCCGAGAGCTCCTACGAGCAGTACTTC
TRBD2	TRBV27	NA	TRBJ2-7	CASSLLSSGGYEQYF	TGTGCCAGCAGTTTATTGTCTAGCGGGGGCTACGAGCAGTACTTC